The clone carrying this T cell receptor beta chain has only a few counts. The antigen is undetermined. Using a J-beta primer mix together with a sample-barcoded 5' primer, a second PCR was run for roughly 6 to 11 cycles. The template-switch adaptor, which had 12 random nucleotides, put a tag on each cDNA molecule. TCRdb recomputed calls from the 5' RACE reads with MiXCR, one row per CDR3 protein. The table lists some 1.5 million distinct CDR3 sequences, 28% of them singletons, with 7.7% in the top ten. The data derive from a study of blood T cells in healthy people across ages. The study's findings and limits: Both naive CD4+ cell counts and diversity were greater in long-lived donors than in aged donors.

This CDR3 spans 15 amino acids. The J segment lost 3 bases and the V segment lost 0 bases, leaving 4 bases of the junction unmatched. Looked up from germline, CDR1 is LGHNT and CDR2 is FRNRAP. The sequence was collected from a woman in her 30s in good health. The rearrangement joins TRBV12-5 to TRBJ2-7, with 8 bases lining up with TRBD2. Sequenced sample: blood. CDR3 amino acids: CASGLVSGGYYEQYF. For the CDR3, the DNA is TGTGCTAGTGGTTTGGTTTCGGGGGGGTACTACGAGCAGTACTTC.